The 9 T cell receptor beta chains in this list originate from one sample, sequenced in a study of T cell repertoires in cytomegalovirus infection. TCRdb used MiXCR to reprocess the reads, holding one entry per CDR3 protein. In the table there are around 500,000 distinct CDR3 sequences, about 39% of which are singletons. Their target antigens are unknown. Sequences were derived from cultured PBMCs, sampled from culture after CMV antigen stimulation. The receptors were sampled from a human donor in good health (CMV status not recorded). Some clones in this sample may be carry-over from other donors' samples.

This clonotype was picked up a small number of times. The chain joins TRBV27 to TRBJ1-1, with D hard to call. CDR3 length equals 14 residues. Trimming left V 5 bases short and J 5 bases short, with 15 bases between. CDR1 MNHEY and CDR2 SMNVEV come from the germline V gene (reference sequence). The CDR3 loop is CASSPEEGGTEAFF. In DNA form, the CDR3 reads TGTGCCAGCAGTCCCGAGGAGGGAGGGACTGAAGCTTTCTTT.

The rearrangement joins TRBV5-1 to TRBJ2-1, with 9 nucleotides matching TRBD2. This CDR3 has 15 amino acids. Germline V gene sequence: CDR1 SGHRS, CDR2 YFSETQ. Unmatched junction bases numbered 3, after V lost 4 bases and J lost 1 base. CDR3 DNA: TGCGCCAGCAGCGGCGGGGGGGGATCCTACAATGAGCAGTTCTTC. It is translated as CASSGGGGSYNEQFF.

This clonotype was seen repeatedly, ten times or more. This chain links TRBV7-2 with TRBJ2-1, with TRBD2 as a possible D gene (5 bases). This CDR3 spans 13 amino acids. CDR1 is SGHTA, CDR2 FQGNSA, per germline. The germline V and J ends were trimmed by 1 base and 8 bases, with 9 bases remaining between them. This CDR3 reads CASSLVAGDEQFF. The CDR3 nucleotides are TGTGCCAGCAGCTTAGTAGCCGGGGATGAGCAGTTCTTC.

The chain has TRBV6-9 and TRBJ1-6; possibly TRBD1 for D (5 bases). The length of the CDR3 is 14 residues. Germline assignment: CDR1 MNHGY and CDR2 SVAAGI. V was clipped by 7 bases and J by 6 bases, with 13 bases between them. In nucleotides, the CDR3 is TGTGCCAGCATTATAGACAGTAGTAATTCACCCCTCCACTTT. Translating gives CASIIDSSNSPLHF.

The chain recombines TRBV28 with TRBJ1-1, with D possibly being TRBD1 (6 bases). The CDR3 covers 15 residues. The V gene lost 4 bases and the J gene lost 2 bases, with 14 bases spanning the gap. Germline lookup yields CDR1 MDHEN and CDR2 SYDVKM. CDR3 region: CASSSPGTSNTEAFF. As DNA, the CDR3 is TGTGCCAGCAGTTCTCCCGGGACATCAAACACTGAAGCTTTCTTT.

The chain recombines TRBV27 with TRBJ1-1; D unclear. Trimming cost V 1 base and J 3 bases, with 12 bases left between them. The CDR3 runs 15 residues. The germline V gene has CDR1 MNHEY and CDR2 SMNVEV (reference sequence). DNA of the CDR3: TGTGCCAGCAGTTTATTAGGCCGGGCAGACACTGAAGCTTTCTTT. Translating gives CASSLLGRADTEAFF.

V usage is TRBV20-1 and J usage is TRBJ1-3; D not resolved. V dropped 3 bases and J dropped 0 bases, with 12 bases sitting between them. The CDR3 consists of 15 residues. Germline V gene data show CDR1 as DFQATT and CDR2 as SNEGSKA (reference sequence). CDR3 nucleotides: TGCAGTGCTAGGGGAGGGCGAGACTCTGGAAACACCATATATTTT. Translated: CSARGGRDSGNTIYF.

This clonotype came up a few times. V usage is TRBV7-9 and J usage is TRBJ1-2; tentative D call: TRBD1 (5 bases). CDR1 SEHNR and CDR2 FQNEAQ come from the germline V gene (reference sequence). This CDR3 contains 16 residues. V was pared by 0 bases and J by 0 bases, with 11 bases between. CDR3 DNA: TGTGCCAGCAGCTTAGCGACGGGGCCTCCTAACTATGGCTACACCTTC. It is translated as CASSLATGPPNYGYTF.

Written as DNA, the CDR3 is TGCGCCAGCAGCCGACTCGCGGGACAGGGAGGAAACACCATATATTTT. It specifies CASSRLAGQGGNTIYF. The V gene is TRBV4-1, the J gene TRBJ1-3; the match to TRBD1 covers 9 bases. V lost 4 bases and J lost 4; bases outside the gene matches: 8. The CDR3 runs to 16 residues. In germline, CDR1 is MGHRA, CDR2 YSYEKL.